This T cell receptor beta chain came from a study of blood T cell repertoires in COVID-19. The germline gives CDR1 SQVTM, CDR2 ANQGSEA. The CDR3 is 15 amino acids. The V gene lost 6 bases and the J gene lost 1 base, with 18 bases spanning the gap. The protocol was immunoSEQ multiplex PCR, while the TCRdb copy is restricted to in-frame clones and leaves out a portion. The sample carries around 120,000 clones, 70% to 90% recorded once. The rearrangement uses TRBV29-1 and TRBJ2-5; possibly TRBD1 for D (6 bases). The clonotype originates from a human donor in a cohort sampled during active COVID-19. The specimen sequenced was peripheral blood. The CDR3 DNA reads as TGCAGCGTCACTGCCCGAGACAGGTTCCAAGAGACCCAGTACTTC. It translates to CSVTARDRFQETQYF.